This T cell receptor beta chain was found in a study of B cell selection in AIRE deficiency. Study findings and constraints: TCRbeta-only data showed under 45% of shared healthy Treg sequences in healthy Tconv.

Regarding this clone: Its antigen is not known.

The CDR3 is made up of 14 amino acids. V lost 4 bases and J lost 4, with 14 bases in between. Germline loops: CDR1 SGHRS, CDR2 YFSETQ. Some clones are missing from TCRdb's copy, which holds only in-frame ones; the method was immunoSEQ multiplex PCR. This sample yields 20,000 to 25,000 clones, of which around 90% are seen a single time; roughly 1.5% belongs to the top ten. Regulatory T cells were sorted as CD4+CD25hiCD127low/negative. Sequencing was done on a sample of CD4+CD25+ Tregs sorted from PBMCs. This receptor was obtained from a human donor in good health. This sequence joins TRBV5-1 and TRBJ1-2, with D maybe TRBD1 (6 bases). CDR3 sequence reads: CASSAPTGPYGYTF. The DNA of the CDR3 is TGCGCCAGCAGCGCTCCGACAGGCCCCTATGGCTACACCTTC.